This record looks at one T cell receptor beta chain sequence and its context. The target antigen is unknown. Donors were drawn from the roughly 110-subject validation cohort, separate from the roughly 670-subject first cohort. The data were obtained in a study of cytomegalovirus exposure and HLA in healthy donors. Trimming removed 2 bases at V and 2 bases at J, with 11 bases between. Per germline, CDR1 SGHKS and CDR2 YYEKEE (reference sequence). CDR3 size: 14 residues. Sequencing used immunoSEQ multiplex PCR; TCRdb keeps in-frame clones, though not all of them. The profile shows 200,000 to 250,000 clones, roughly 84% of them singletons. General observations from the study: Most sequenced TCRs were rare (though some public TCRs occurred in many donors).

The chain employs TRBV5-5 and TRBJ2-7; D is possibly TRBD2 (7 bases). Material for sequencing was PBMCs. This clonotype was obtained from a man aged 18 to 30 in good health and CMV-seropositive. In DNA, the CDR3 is TGTGCCAGCAGCTTCCAGGGGAGGGCCTACGAGCAGTACTTC. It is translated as CASSFQGRAYEQYF.